The table lists the clone carrying this TCR beta chain with a few counts. The antigen is undetermined. Trimming at V came to 3 bases and at J to 5 bases, leaving 10 bases not matched to a gene. Per germline, CDR1 DFQATT and CDR2 SNEGSKA (reference sequence). The CDR3 loop spans 16 amino acids. This sample is drawn from a study of blood T cells in healthy people across ages. A sample-barcoded 5' primer and a J-beta primer mix were used in a second PCR of about 7 to 12 cycles. Each cDNA molecule was tagged by a template-switch adaptor with 12 random nucleotides. A single record per CDR3 protein comes from TCRdb applying MiXCR to the 5' RACE reads. The sample carries some 1.5 million distinct CDR3 sequences, approximately 30% recorded once. General study points: Older age went with lower TCR beta diversity per million T cells, in a roughly linear way.

This clonotype was obtained from a woman under 40 in good health. Sequencing used blood. This sequence joins TRBV20-1 and TRBJ2-1; 10 bases align to TRBD2. In nucleotides, the CDR3 is TGCAGTGCTAGGACGATAGCGGGAGGAAGGGACAATGAGCAGTTCTTC. As protein: CSARTIAGGRDNEQFF.